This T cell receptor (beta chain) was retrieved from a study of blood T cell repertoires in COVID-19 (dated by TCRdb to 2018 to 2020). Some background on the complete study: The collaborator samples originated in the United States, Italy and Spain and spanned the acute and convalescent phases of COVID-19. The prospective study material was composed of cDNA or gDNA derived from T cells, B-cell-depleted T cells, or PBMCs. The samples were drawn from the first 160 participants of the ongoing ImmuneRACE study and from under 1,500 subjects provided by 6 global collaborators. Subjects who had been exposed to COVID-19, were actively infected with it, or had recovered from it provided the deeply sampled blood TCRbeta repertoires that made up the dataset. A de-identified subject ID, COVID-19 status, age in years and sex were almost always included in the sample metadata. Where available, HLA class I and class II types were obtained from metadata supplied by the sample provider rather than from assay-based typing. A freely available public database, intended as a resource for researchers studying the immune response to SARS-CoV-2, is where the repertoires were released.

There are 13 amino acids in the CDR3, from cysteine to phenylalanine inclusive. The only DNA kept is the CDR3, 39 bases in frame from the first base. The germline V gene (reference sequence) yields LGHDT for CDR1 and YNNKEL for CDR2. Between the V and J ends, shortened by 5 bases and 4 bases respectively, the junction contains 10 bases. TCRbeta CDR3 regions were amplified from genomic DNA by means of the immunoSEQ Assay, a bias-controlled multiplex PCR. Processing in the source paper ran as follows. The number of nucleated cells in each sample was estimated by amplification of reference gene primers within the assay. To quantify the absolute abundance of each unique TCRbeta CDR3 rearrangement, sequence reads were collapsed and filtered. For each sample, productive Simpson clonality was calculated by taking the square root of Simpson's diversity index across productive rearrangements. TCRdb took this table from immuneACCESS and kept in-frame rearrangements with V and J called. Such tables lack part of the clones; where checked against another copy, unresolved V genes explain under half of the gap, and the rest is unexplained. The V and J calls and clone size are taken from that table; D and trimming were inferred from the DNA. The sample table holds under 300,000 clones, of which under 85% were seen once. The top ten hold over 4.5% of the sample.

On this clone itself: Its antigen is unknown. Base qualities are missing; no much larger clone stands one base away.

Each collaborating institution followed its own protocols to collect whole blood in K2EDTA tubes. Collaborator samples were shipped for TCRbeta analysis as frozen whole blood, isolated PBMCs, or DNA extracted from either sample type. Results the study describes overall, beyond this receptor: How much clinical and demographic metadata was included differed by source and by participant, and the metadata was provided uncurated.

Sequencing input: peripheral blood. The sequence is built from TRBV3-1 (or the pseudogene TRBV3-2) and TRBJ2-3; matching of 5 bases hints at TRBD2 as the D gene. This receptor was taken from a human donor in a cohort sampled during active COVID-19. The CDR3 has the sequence CASSKRRSDTQYF. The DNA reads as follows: TGTGCCAGCAGCAAAAGGAGGTCAGATACGCAGTATTTT.